One sample yielded the 23 T cell receptor beta chains listed below, sequenced in a study of CD8 T cells in Susac syndrome. Reverse transcription of about 0.5 to 1 ug RNA used random hexamers. A single record per CDR3 protein comes from TCRdb applying MiXCR to the immunoSEQ multiplex PCR reads. The sample holds about 180,000 distinct CDR3 sequences, roughly 96% seen once. The sequencing input was CD8+ T cells from PBMCs. Every receptor here comes from a human donor with multiple sclerosis.

V and J are TRBV27 and TRBJ2-1, with 8 nucleotides matching TRBD1. The V gene's germline CDR1 is MNHEY and CDR2 SMNVEV (reference sequence). The length of the CDR3 is 14 residues. The V segment lost 4 bases and the J segment 6 bases; nucleotides outside the gene matches: 5. The CDR3 region has the DNA TGTGCCAGCAGTTCCTGGACAGGGATCAATGAGCAGTTCTTC. Its protein is CASSSWTGINEQFF.

The chain carries TRBV6-2 or TRBV6-3 and TRBJ2-3; no definite D call. The germline V and J ends were trimmed by 8 bases and 6 bases, with 9 bases remaining between them. The germline V gene has CDR1 MNHEY and CDR2 SVGEGT. This CDR3 is 11 amino acids long. The CDR3 sequence is CASGYWDTQYF. DNA for the CDR3: TGTGCCAGCGGGTATTGGGATACGCAGTATTTT.

This rearrangement joins TRBV9 to TRBJ2-3, with a possible D match to TRBD2 (6 bases). Germline V gene data show CDR1 as SGDLS and CDR2 as YYNGEE. The length of the CDR3 is 16 residues. With 4 bases removed from V and 0 bases from J, the gap between germline ends came to 15 bases. The CDR3 loop is CASSPPGGPSTDTQYF. CDR3 sequence (DNA): TGTGCCAGCAGCCCCCCAGGAGGGCCTAGCACAGATACGCAGTATTTT. Full variable domain (rest looked up from reference TRBV9 and TRBJ2-3): DSGVTQTPKHLITATGQRVTLRCSPRSGDLSVYWYQQSLDQGLQFLIQYYNGEERAKGNILERFSAQQFPDLHSELNLSSLELGDSALYFCASSPPGGPSTDTQYFGPGTRLTVL.

The rearrangement links TRBV19 to TRBJ1-5, with D tentatively TRBD1 (6 bases). CDR3 length: 14 amino acids. The V end was cut by 6 bases, the J end by 3 bases, with 12 bases between. The germline gives CDR1 LNHDA, CDR2 SQIVND (reference sequence). CDR3 region: CASRIRDNNQPQHF. DNA for the CDR3: TGTGCCAGTAGGATCCGGGACAACAATCAGCCCCAGCATTTT.

The chain joins TRBV7-9 to TRBJ2-2, with 7 nucleotides matching TRBD1. The CDR3 contains 16 residues. J gave up 3 bases and V 10 bases, and 14 bases lay outside the gene matches. The germline CDR1 and CDR2 sequences are SEHNR and FQNEAQ (reference sequence). Here the CDR3 DNA reads TGTGCCAAACAGGCTAGGACAGGAGAGGACACCGGGGAGCTGTTTTTT. It specifies CAKQARTGEDTGELFF.

The rearrangement links TRBV29-1 to TRBJ1-2; 7 nucleotides agree with TRBD1. The CDR3 is 13 residues long. Germline values: CDR1 SQVTM, CDR2 ANQGSEA. Trimming took 5 bases from V and 6 from J; bases not matched to a gene: 9. CDR3 loop: CSVIPTGIHGYTF. The CDR3 DNA is TGCAGCGTTATTCCGACAGGGATCCATGGCTACACCTTC.

The chain links TRBV14 to TRBJ1-1; no clear D. Trimming shortened V by 1 base and J by 4 bases, and 4 bases separated the two germline ends. CDR3 length: 12 residues. CDR1 and CDR2 from the germline V gene are SGHDN and FVKESK. The CDR3 coding sequence is TGTGCCAGCAGCCAAGTCCCCACTGAAGCTTTCTTT. Its translation: CASSQVPTEAFF.

V gene TRBV2 combines with J gene TRBJ2-7; 7 bases fit TRBD1. The germline V gene has CDR1 SNHLY and CDR2 FYNNEI. V lost 2 bases, J lost 0 bases, and 10 bases stayed unmatched. The CDR3 has 17 residues. In DNA form, the CDR3 reads TGTGCCAGCAGTGAACCTACCGACAGGGCCAACTCCTACGAGCAGTACTTC. Protein sequence: CASSEPTDRANSYEQYF.

This chain uses TRBV7-9 with TRBJ2-7, with TRBD2 matching 10 bases. This CDR3 is built from 14 residues. V dropped 5 bases and J dropped 3; count of bases not matched to a gene: 4. Germline CDR1 is SEHNR and CDR2 is FQNEAQ (reference sequence). The CDR3 region is CASSPSSGGYEQYF. The CDR3 DNA follows: TGTGCCAGCAGCCCGTCTAGCGGGGGCTACGAGCAGTACTTC.

The rearrangement uses TRBV12-5 and TRBJ1-6; tentatively, D is TRBD1 (5 bases). The CDR3 is 15 amino acids. Germline V gene lookup returns CDR1 LGHNT and CDR2 FRNRAP. With 7 bases removed from V and 13 bases from J, the gap between germline ends came to 23 bases. The CDR3 is CASAPSTAVGLPLHF. CDR3 DNA sequence: TGTGCTAGTGCTCCTTCGACAGCCGTGGGGTTGCCCCTCCACTTT.

The chain links TRBV5-1 to TRBJ1-1; 10 bases align to TRBD1. CDR1 is SGHRS, CDR2 YFSETQ, per germline. The CDR3 loop spans 15 amino acids. V trimming: 4 bases; J trimming: 3 bases; junction bases outside the gene matches: 6. The CDR3: CASSGTGDLYTEAFF. CDR3 DNA sequence: TGCGCCAGCAGCGGGACAGGGGACTTATACACTGAAGCTTTCTTT.

The chain has TRBV3-1 and TRBJ1-1; TRBD1 is a possible D gene (5 bases). Trimming cost V 7 bases and J 5 bases, with 17 bases left between them. This CDR3 contains 14 residues. Looked up from germline, CDR1 is LGHDT and CDR2 is YNNKEL (reference sequence). The CDR3 region is CASIEEPGGTEAFF. CDR3 nucleotide sequence: TGTGCCAGCATCGAGGAGCCTGGGGGGACTGAAGCTTTCTTT.

V is TRBV20-1 and J is TRBJ2-7; 13 bases are shared with TRBD2. Germline lookup yields CDR1 DFQATT and CDR2 SNEGSKA (reference sequence). Trimming took 6 bases from V and 4 from J; bases not matched to a gene: 12. The CDR3 contains 16 residues. DNA of the CDR3: TGCAGTGCCTCTACACCGGGACTAGCGGGGCTTTACGAGCAGTACTTC. It is translated as CSASTPGLAGLYEQYF.

J is TRBJ2-3 and V is TRBV7-9, with 14 bases lining up with TRBD2. Germline V lookup: CDR1 SEHNR, CDR2 FQNEAQ (reference sequence). The CDR3 spans 18 residues. Trimming removed 11 bases from V and 2 bases from J; junction bases left unmatched: 15. Here the CDR3 reads CAGGLAGALPPSTDTQYF. The DNA of the CDR3 is TGTGCCGGGGGACTAGCGGGGGCCCTACCTCCATCCACAGATACGCAGTATTTT.

The V and J genes are TRBV6-5 and TRBJ2-3, with 13 positions matching TRBD2. The CDR3 extends over 15 amino acids. V lost 6 bases and J lost 6; bases outside the gene matches: 6. Germline assignment: CDR1 MNHEY and CDR2 SVGAGI. CDR3 loop: CASSVTSGGADTQYF. CDR3 in DNA: TGTGCCAGCAGCGTCACTAGCGGGGGGGCGGATACGCAGTATTTT.

V is TRBV20-1 and J is TRBJ2-7; D possibly corresponds to TRBD2 (7 bases). The germline gives CDR1 DFQATT, CDR2 SNEGSKA (reference sequence). V was trimmed by 3 bases and J by 2 bases, leaving 23 bases between them. The CDR3 runs 17 residues. DNA of the CDR3: TGCAGTGCTAGGAGGGGGTTGTACGGGGAGGGCCCCTACGAGCAGTACTTC. This codes for CSARRGLYGEGPYEQYF.

This chain links TRBV5-1 with TRBJ2-1; D call uncertain. The CDR3 runs to 13 residues. Trimming stripped 3 bases from V and 4 bases from J, with 8 bases between. Germline CDR1 reads SGHRS; CDR2 reads YFSETQ. In DNA, the CDR3 is TGCGCCAGCAGCTCCTACTTGTACAATGAGCAGTTCTTC. Protein: CASSSYLYNEQFF.

This sequence joins TRBV12-3 or TRBV12-4 and TRBJ2-1; TRBD2 agrees at 12 bases. Losses at the gene ends were 4 bases for V and 0 bases for J; bases not matched to a gene: 13. This CDR3 has 20 residues. The CDR3 loop reads CASSSLAGGPTQSSYNEQFF. In DNA form, the CDR3 reads TGTGCCAGCAGTTCCCTAGCGGGAGGGCCCACTCAGAGCTCCTACAATGAGCAGTTCTTC.

The chain couples TRBV29-1 to TRBJ2-1, with 11 bases aligning to TRBD2. This CDR3 contains 14 residues. Germline CDR1 reads SQVTM; CDR2 reads ANQGSEA. J was trimmed by 2 bases and V by 7 bases; bases with no gene match: 4. The CDR3 DNA is TGCAGCGGTATAGCGGGAGGGCCCTACAATGAGCAGTTCTTC. Its translation is CSGIAGGPYNEQFF.

The count of this clonotype is one. The V gene is TRBV29-1, the J gene TRBJ2-1; 13 bases line up with TRBD2. The junction had 16 bases not matched to a gene; V was cut back by 8 bases and J by 6 bases. Germline V gene sequence: CDR1 SQVTM, CDR2 ANQGSEA. The CDR3 totals 17 residues. The CDR3 bases are TGCAGCTCCCCGGGACTAGCGGGACTTAATCCCGGCAATGAGCAGTTCTTC. This translates into CSSPGLAGLNPGNEQFF.

The table lists this clonotype with a count of one. The J gene is TRBJ1-5, the V gene TRBV27; D is ambiguous. This CDR3 region has 14 residues. The ends were cut back, 3 bases at V and 7 bases at J, with 13 bases in the middle. Germline V CDR1 and CDR2: MNHEY, SMNVEV (reference sequence). CDR3 region: CASSFGQVGQPQHF. The CDR3 DNA is TGTGCCAGCAGTTTTGGGCAGGTTGGGCAGCCCCAGCATTTT.

J is TRBJ1-2 and V is TRBV30; D might be TRBD1 (5 bases). The CDR3 sequence is 13 residues long. Trimming removed 0 bases from V and 7 bases from J, with 12 bases in between. Germline CDR1 GTSNPN, CDR2 SVGIG (reference sequence). The CDR3 DNA sequence: TGTGCCTGGAGTGTAGGGGCCCCTGGTGGCTACACCTTC. Translated, it gives CAWSVGAPGGYTF.

Only a few counts were recorded for this clonotype. The rearrangement joins TRBV6-6 to TRBJ2-1; possible D gene TRBD2, 6 bases. Trimming took 4 bases from V and 5 from J, leaving 6 bases between them. The CDR3 length is 12 residues. From germline, CDR1 is MNHNY and CDR2 SVGAGI (reference sequence). CDR3 in amino acids: CASSLADNEQFF. The DNA of the CDR3 is TGTGCCAGCAGTTTAGCGGACAATGAGCAGTTCTTC.